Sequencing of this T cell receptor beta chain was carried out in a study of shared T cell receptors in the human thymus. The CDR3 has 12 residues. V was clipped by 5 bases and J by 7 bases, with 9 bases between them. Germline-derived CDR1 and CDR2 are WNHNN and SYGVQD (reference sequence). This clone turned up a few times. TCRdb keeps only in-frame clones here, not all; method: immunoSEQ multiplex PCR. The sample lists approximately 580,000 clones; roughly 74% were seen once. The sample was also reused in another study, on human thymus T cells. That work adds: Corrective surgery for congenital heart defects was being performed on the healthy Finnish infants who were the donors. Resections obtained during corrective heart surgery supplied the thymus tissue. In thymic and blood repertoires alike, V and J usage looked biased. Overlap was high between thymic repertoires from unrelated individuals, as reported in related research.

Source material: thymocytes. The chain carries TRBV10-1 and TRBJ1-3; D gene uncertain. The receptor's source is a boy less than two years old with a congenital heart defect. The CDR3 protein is CASSHGRNTIYF. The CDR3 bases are TGCGCCAGCAGTCACGGTCGGAACACCATATATTTT.